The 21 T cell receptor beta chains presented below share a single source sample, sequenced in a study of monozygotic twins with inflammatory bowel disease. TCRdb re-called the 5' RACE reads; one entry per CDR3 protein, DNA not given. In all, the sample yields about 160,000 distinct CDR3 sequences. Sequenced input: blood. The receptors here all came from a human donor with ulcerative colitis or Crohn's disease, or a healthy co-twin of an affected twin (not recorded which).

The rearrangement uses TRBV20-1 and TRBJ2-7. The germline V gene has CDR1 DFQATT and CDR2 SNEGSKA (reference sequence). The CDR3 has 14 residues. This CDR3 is CSARDHAGVYEQYF.

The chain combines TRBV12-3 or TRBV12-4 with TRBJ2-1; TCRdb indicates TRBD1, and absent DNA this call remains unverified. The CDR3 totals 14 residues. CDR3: CASRNRDVNNEQFF.

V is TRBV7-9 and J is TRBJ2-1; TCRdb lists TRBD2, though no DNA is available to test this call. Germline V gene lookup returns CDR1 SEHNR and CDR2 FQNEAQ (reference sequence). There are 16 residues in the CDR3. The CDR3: CASRREAGVIFREQFF.

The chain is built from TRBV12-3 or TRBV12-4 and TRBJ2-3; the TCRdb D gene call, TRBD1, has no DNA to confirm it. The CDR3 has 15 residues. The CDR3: CASILGGHRTDTQYF.

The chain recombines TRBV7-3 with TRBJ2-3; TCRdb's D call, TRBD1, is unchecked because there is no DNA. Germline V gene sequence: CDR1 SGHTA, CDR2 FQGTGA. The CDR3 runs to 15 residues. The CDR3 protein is CASSPGQGEGDTQYF.

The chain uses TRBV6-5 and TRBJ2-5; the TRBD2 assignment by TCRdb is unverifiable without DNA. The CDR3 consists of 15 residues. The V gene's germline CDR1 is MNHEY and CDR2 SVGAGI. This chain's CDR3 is CASSYSRGGMETQYF.

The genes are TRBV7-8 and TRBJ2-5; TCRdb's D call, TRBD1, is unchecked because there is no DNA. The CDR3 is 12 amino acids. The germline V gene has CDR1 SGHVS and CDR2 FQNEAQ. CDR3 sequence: CASSLRDRGHDF.

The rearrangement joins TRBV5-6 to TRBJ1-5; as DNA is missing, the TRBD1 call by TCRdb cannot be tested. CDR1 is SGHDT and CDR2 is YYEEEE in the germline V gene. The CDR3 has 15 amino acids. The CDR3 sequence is CASSSGTVSNQPQHF.

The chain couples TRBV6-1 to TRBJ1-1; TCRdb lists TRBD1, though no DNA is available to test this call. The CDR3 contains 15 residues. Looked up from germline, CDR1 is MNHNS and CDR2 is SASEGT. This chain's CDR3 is CASKYNREVNTEAFF.

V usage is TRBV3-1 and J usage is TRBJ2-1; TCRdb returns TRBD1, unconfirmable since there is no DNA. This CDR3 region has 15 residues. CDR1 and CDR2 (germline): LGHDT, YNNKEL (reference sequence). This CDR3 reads CASSQGEPRTNEQFF.

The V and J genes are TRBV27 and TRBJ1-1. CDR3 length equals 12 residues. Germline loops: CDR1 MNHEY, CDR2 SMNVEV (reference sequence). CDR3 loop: CASRQRNTEAFF.

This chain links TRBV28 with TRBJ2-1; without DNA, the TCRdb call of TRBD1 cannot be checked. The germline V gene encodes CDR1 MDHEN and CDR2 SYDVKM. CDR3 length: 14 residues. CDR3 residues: CASSLPVGVGEQFF.

CDR3: CASSFLAGETYNEQFF. The V gene is TRBV9, the J gene TRBJ2-1; TCRdb's D call of TRBD2 is untestable without DNA. The CDR3 covers 16 residues. In germline, CDR1 is SGDLS, CDR2 YYNGEE.

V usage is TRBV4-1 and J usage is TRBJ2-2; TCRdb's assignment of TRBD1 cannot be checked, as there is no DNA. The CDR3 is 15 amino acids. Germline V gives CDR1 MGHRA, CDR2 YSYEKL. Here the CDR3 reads CASSHRDRETGELFF.

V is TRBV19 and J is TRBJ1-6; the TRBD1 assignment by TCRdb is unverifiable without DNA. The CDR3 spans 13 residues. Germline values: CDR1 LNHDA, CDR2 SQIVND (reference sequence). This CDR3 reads CATTRQINSPLHF.

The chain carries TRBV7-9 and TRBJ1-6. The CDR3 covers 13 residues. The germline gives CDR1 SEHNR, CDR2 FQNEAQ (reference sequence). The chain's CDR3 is CASSLSGNSPLHF.

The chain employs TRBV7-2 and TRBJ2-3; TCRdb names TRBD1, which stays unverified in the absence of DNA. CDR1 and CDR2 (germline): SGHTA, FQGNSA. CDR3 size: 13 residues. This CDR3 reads CASSLSRGDTQYF. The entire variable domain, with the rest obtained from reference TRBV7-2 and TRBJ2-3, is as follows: GAGVSQSPSNKVTEKGKDVELRCDPISGHTALYWYRQSLGQGLEFLIYFQGNSAPDKSGLPSDRFSAERTGGSVSTLTIQRTQQEDSAVYLCASSLSRGDTQYFGPGTRLTVL.

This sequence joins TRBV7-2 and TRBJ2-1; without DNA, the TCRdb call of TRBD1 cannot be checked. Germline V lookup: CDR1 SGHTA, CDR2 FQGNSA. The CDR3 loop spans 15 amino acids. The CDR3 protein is CASVQRRQGANEQFF.

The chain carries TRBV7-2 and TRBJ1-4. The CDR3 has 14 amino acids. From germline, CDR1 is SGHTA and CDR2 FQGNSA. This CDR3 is CASSFDRCNEKLFF.

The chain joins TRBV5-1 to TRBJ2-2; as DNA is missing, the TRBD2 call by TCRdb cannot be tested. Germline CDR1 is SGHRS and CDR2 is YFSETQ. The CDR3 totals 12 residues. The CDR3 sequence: CASSFSPGELFF. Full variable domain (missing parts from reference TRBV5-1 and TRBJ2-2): KAGVTQTPRYLIKTRGQQVTLSCSPISGHRSVSWYQQTPGQGLQFLFEYFSETQRNKGNFPGRFSGRQFSNSRSEMNVSTLELGDSALYLCASSFSPGELFFGEGSRLTVL.

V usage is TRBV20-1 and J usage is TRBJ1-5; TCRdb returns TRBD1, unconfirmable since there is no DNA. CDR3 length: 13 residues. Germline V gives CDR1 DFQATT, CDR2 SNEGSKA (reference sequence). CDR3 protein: CSARPGSNQPQHF.